This T cell receptor (beta chain) derives from a study of cytomegalovirus exposure and HLA in healthy donors. Trimming took 2 bases from V and 3 from J; bases not matched to a gene: 7. Per germline, CDR1 SQVTM and CDR2 ANQGSEA. The length of the CDR3 is 14 residues. This clone was counted a few times. The PCR was carried out with 60 Vbeta primers and 13 Jbeta primers. Data came from immunoSEQ multiplex PCR; TCRdb stores just in-frame clones and leaves some out. The table lists 120,000 to 150,000 clones, 61% of them singletons. The clonotype was recovered from a male donor in good health and CMV-seronegative. Sequenced: PBMCs. The rearrangement joins TRBV29-1 to TRBJ2-7; 7 positions match TRBD1. Written as DNA, the CDR3 is TGCAGCGTTGAACGCCCAGGGGGACGCTACGAGCAGTACTTC. Translated: CSVERPGGRYEQYF.